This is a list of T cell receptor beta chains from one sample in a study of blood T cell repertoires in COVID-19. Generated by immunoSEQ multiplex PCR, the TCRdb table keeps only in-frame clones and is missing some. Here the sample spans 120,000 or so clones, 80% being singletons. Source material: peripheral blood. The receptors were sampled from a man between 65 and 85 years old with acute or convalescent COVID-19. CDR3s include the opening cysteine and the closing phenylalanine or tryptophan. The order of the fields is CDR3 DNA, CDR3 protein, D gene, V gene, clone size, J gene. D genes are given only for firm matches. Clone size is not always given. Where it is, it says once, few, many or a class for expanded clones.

cdr3_nt: TGTGCCAGTACCGTAGGGATCGGGGGAGGTGGCTACACCTTC; cdr3_aa: CASTVGIGGGGYTF; d_call: NA; v_call: TRBV19; clone_size: NA; j_call: TRBJ1-2
cdr3_nt: TGTGCCAGCAGTGGTGTGGGGAGCTCCTACAATGAGCAGTTCTTC; cdr3_aa: CASSGVGSSYNEQFF; d_call: NA; v_call: TRBV6-4; clone_size: NA; j_call: TRBJ2-1
cdr3_nt: TGCGCCAGCAGCGTATCCGGGACTAGCGGGGGTGATACGCAGTATTTT; cdr3_aa: CASSVSGTSGGDTQYF; d_call: TRBD2; v_call: TRBV5-1; clone_size: NA; j_call: TRBJ2-3
cdr3_nt: TGTGCCAGCAGCGTCCCCCTGGTCGACAGAACTAATGAAAAACTGTTTTTT; cdr3_aa: CASSVPLVDRTNEKLFF; d_call: NA; v_call: TRBV2; clone_size: NA; j_call: TRBJ1-4
cdr3_nt: TGTGCCAGCAGCTTGGAGGTCCAGGGCTACGAGCAGTACTTC; cdr3_aa: CASSLEVQGYEQYF; d_call: NA; v_call: TRBV5-5; clone_size: NA; j_call: TRBJ2-7
cdr3_nt: TGTGCCAGCAGGACACTCTCCTACGAGCAGTACTTC; cdr3_aa: CASRTLSYEQYF; d_call: NA; v_call: TRBV6-5; clone_size: NA; j_call: TRBJ2-7
cdr3_nt: TGTGCCAGCCGGAGGGGGCGTAATCAGCCCCAGCATTTT; cdr3_aa: CASRRGRNQPQHF; d_call: TRBD1; v_call: TRBV27; clone_size: NA; j_call: TRBJ1-5
cdr3_nt: TGTGCCAGCAGTTTCGGACAGGGTCGGTTGTTTTTT; cdr3_aa: CASSFGQGRLFF; d_call: TRBD1; v_call: TRBV11-2; clone_size: NA; j_call: TRBJ2-2
cdr3_nt: TGTGCCACCAGTGATTGCGCTTCCGACCAAGAGACCCAGTACTTC; cdr3_aa: CATSDCASDQETQYF; d_call: NA; v_call: TRBV24-1; clone_size: NA; j_call: TRBJ2-5
cdr3_nt: TGTGCCAGCAGCCCCAGGGCCTTCTTAAACTATGGCTACACCTTC; cdr3_aa: CASSPRAFLNYGYTF; d_call: NA; v_call: TRBV7-2; clone_size: NA; j_call: TRBJ1-2
cdr3_nt: TGTGCCAGCAGATTCCCGACAGGGGCCAACTATGGCTACACCTTC; cdr3_aa: CASRFPTGANYGYTF; d_call: TRBD1; v_call: TRBV28; clone_size: NA; j_call: TRBJ1-2
cdr3_nt: TGCGCCAGCAGCCAAGCCGACAGGGGCACTGAAGCTTTCTTT; cdr3_aa: CASSQADRGTEAFF; d_call: TRBD1; v_call: TRBV4-1; clone_size: NA; j_call: TRBJ1-1
cdr3_nt: TGCGCCAGCAGCCAAGACGGAAGGACGGGGAGAACGACCATATATTTT; cdr3_aa: CASSQDGRTGRTTIYF; d_call: NA; v_call: TRBV4-1; clone_size: NA; j_call: TRBJ1-3
cdr3_nt: TGTGCCAGCAGCCCGGGCAGCGGAAGGACTGAAGCTTTCTTT; cdr3_aa: CASSPGSGRTEAFF; d_call: NA; v_call: TRBV6-2/TRBV6-3; clone_size: NA; j_call: TRBJ1-1
cdr3_nt: TGTGCCATCAGTGGGACGCAGGGCCTCATGAACACTGAAGCTTTCTTT; cdr3_aa: CAISGTQGLMNTEAFF; d_call: NA; v_call: TRBV10-3; clone_size: NA; j_call: TRBJ1-1
cdr3_nt: TGTGCCAGCAGCTCCAAGGGGCAGAGCACCTACGAGCAGTACTTC; cdr3_aa: CASSSKGQSTYEQYF; d_call: NA; v_call: TRBV5-5; clone_size: NA; j_call: TRBJ2-7
cdr3_nt: TGTGCCAGTAGTACGACTAGCGGGGGCTACGAGCAGTACTTC; cdr3_aa: CASSTTSGGYEQYF; d_call: TRBD2; v_call: TRBV19; clone_size: NA; j_call: TRBJ2-7
cdr3_nt: TGTGCCAGCAGCCAGGGGACAGGGGGCGGCGAGACCCAGTACTTC; cdr3_aa: CASSQGTGGGETQYF; d_call: TRBD1; v_call: TRBV7-9; clone_size: NA; j_call: TRBJ2-5
cdr3_nt: TGTGCCAGCAGCCGCGAACAGGCTCAAGCTTTCTTT; cdr3_aa: CASSREQAQAFF; d_call: NA; v_call: TRBV11-2; clone_size: NA; j_call: TRBJ1-1
cdr3_nt: TGTGCCAGCAGCAAAGGACAGCCGCTTGAGCAGTACTTC; cdr3_aa: CASSKGQPLEQYF; d_call: NA; v_call: TRBV21-1; clone_size: NA; j_call: TRBJ2-7
cdr3_nt: TGTGCCAGTAGTAACCCGACTAGCGGGGGGACCCGATCTTTGGAGCAGTACTTC; cdr3_aa: CASSNPTSGGTRSLEQYF; d_call: TRBD2; v_call: TRBV19; clone_size: once; j_call: TRBJ2-7
cdr3_nt: TGCAGCGTCCGACTAGCGGGTGGGACAGATACGCAGTATTTT; cdr3_aa: CSVRLAGGTDTQYF; d_call: TRBD2; v_call: TRBV29-1; clone_size: NA; j_call: TRBJ2-3
cdr3_nt: TGTGCCTGGAGTTCAGGGTCCCCTCCCTACGAGCAGTACTTC; cdr3_aa: CAWSSGSPPYEQYF; d_call: NA; v_call: TRBV30; clone_size: NA; j_call: TRBJ2-7
cdr3_nt: TGTGCCATCGGGGAGGCGAGCTCCTATAATTCACCCCTCCACTTT; cdr3_aa: CAIGEASSYNSPLHF; d_call: NA; v_call: TRBV10-3; clone_size: NA; j_call: TRBJ1-6
cdr3_nt: TGCGCCAGCAGCCGCGGGACAGCAGATCGCTCTGGAAACACCATATATTTT; cdr3_aa: CASSRGTADRSGNTIYF; d_call: TRBD1; v_call: TRBV4-1; clone_size: NA; j_call: TRBJ1-3
cdr3_nt: TGTGCCAGCAGTTCGGGACAGGAGATCTATGGCTACACCTTC; cdr3_aa: CASSSGQEIYGYTF; d_call: TRBD1; v_call: TRBV27; clone_size: NA; j_call: TRBJ1-2
cdr3_nt: TGTGCCAGCACCGGCCAGGGTACGGACTATGGCTACACCTTC; cdr3_aa: CASTGQGTDYGYTF; d_call: NA; v_call: TRBV6-5; clone_size: NA; j_call: TRBJ1-2
cdr3_nt: TGTGCCAGCAGTGGAACCGCCAGACAGGGCTACGCTAACTATGGCTACACCTTC; cdr3_aa: CASSGTARQGYANYGYTF; d_call: TRBD1; v_call: TRBV25-1; clone_size: NA; j_call: TRBJ1-2
cdr3_nt: TGTGCCAGCAGCCTGACAGCGGGCTCTGGAAACACCATATATTTT; cdr3_aa: CASSLTAGSGNTIYF; d_call: NA; v_call: TRBV7-8; clone_size: NA; j_call: TRBJ1-3
cdr3_nt: TGCGCCAGCTACCCTCCCGGGACAGAGAACTATGGCTACACCTTC; cdr3_aa: CASYPPGTENYGYTF; d_call: TRBD1; v_call: TRBV5-1; clone_size: NA; j_call: TRBJ1-2
cdr3_nt: TGTGCCAGCAGTGAAGGCACTGTAGCAGATACGCAGTATTTT; cdr3_aa: CASSEGTVADTQYF; d_call: NA; v_call: TRBV6-1; clone_size: NA; j_call: TRBJ2-3
cdr3_nt: TGCGCCAGCAGCCCGGCGGTCGGGGGGGCCCACAATGAGCAGTTCTTC; cdr3_aa: CASSPAVGGAHNEQFF; d_call: TRBD2; v_call: TRBV5-1; clone_size: NA; j_call: TRBJ2-1
cdr3_nt: TGTGCCAGTAGTATAGGATCGACTAGCATCGAGCAGTACTTC; cdr3_aa: CASSIGSTSIEQYF; d_call: TRBD2; v_call: TRBV19; clone_size: NA; j_call: TRBJ2-7
cdr3_nt: TGTGCCAGCAGCGGTCCTAGGAGGGGTGAGCAGTTCTTC; cdr3_aa: CASSGPRRGEQFF; d_call: NA; v_call: TRBV2; clone_size: NA; j_call: TRBJ2-1
cdr3_nt: TGTGCCAGTAGTATAGACAGGGGAAATAGCAATCAGCCCCAGCATTTT; cdr3_aa: CASSIDRGNSNQPQHF; d_call: NA; v_call: TRBV19; clone_size: NA; j_call: TRBJ1-5
cdr3_nt: TGTGCCAGTAGTATCGGGACAGTGAGTGAAAAACTGTTTTTT; cdr3_aa: CASSIGTVSEKLFF; d_call: TRBD1; v_call: TRBV19; clone_size: few; j_call: TRBJ1-4
cdr3_nt: TGTGCCTGGATAGGGAGGGGGGCCGGCCTAGCAGCGAGGGGCTACACCTTC; cdr3_aa: CAWIGRGAGLAARGYTF; d_call: NA; v_call: TRBV30; clone_size: NA; j_call: TRBJ1-2
cdr3_nt: TGTGCCAGCAGCTTTGCCCTAGCGGGGGGGCTTGGGAATGAGCAGTTCTTC; cdr3_aa: CASSFALAGGLGNEQFF; d_call: TRBD2; v_call: TRBV5-6; clone_size: NA; j_call: TRBJ2-1
cdr3_nt: TGTGCCAGCAGCTTACTACAGTCCTACGAGCAGTACTTC; cdr3_aa: CASSLLQSYEQYF; d_call: NA; v_call: TRBV11-2; clone_size: few; j_call: TRBJ2-7
cdr3_nt: TGTGCCAGCAGCTCGGGTGGGGCCCAGCCCCAGCATTTT; cdr3_aa: CASSSGGAQPQHF; d_call: NA; v_call: TRBV7-9; clone_size: NA; j_call: TRBJ1-5
cdr3_nt: TGTGCCAGCAGGCCCCTAGCGGCGAATACGCAGTATTTT; cdr3_aa: CASRPLAANTQYF; d_call: TRBD2; v_call: TRBV6-5; clone_size: once; j_call: TRBJ2-3
cdr3_nt: TGTGCCTGGAGTCAGACTCTATACACTGAAGCTTTCTTT; cdr3_aa: CAWSQTLYTEAFF; d_call: NA; v_call: TRBV30; clone_size: NA; j_call: TRBJ1-1
cdr3_nt: TGCGCCAGCAGTGAGCTAGGGAGGGCGGGCGGCTACACCTTC; cdr3_aa: CASSELGRAGGYTF; d_call: NA; v_call: TRBV10-2; clone_size: NA; j_call: TRBJ1-2
cdr3_nt: TGTGCCAGCAGCCTAACGACAGGGCGCGAGCAGTACTTC; cdr3_aa: CASSLTTGREQYF; d_call: TRBD1; v_call: TRBV7-3; clone_size: many; j_call: TRBJ2-7
cdr3_nt: TGCAGCGTTGGACCGGGTAACAATGAGCAGTTCTTC; cdr3_aa: CSVGPGNNEQFF; d_call: NA; v_call: TRBV29-1; clone_size: once; j_call: TRBJ2-1
cdr3_nt: TGTGCCAGCAGCTTGAGGACAGAGGGAGCTTTCTTT; cdr3_aa: CASSLRTEGAFF; d_call: NA; v_call: TRBV5-6; clone_size: NA; j_call: TRBJ1-1
cdr3_nt: TGTGCCAGCTCACCCGCAGGGGTGAACACTGAAGCTTTCTTT; cdr3_aa: CASSPAGVNTEAFF; d_call: NA; v_call: TRBV18; clone_size: NA; j_call: TRBJ1-1
cdr3_nt: TGCAGTGCCGGGGGTGCTTATGGCTACACCTTC; cdr3_aa: CSAGGAYGYTF; d_call: NA; v_call: TRBV20-1; clone_size: NA; j_call: TRBJ1-2
cdr3_nt: TGTGCCAGCAGTACCTATTACCGGTGGAGCAATCAGCCCCAGCATTTT; cdr3_aa: CASSTYYRWSNQPQHF; d_call: NA; v_call: TRBV6-2/TRBV6-3; clone_size: NA; j_call: TRBJ1-5
cdr3_nt: TGTGCCTGGAGTTCTTACCGGGACTTATACACAGATACGCAGTATTTT; cdr3_aa: CAWSSYRDLYTDTQYF; d_call: NA; v_call: TRBV30; clone_size: NA; j_call: TRBJ2-3
cdr3_nt: TGTGCCAGCGGTACCGGGACAGACTATGGCTACACCTTC; cdr3_aa: CASGTGTDYGYTF; d_call: TRBD1; v_call: TRBV18; clone_size: NA; j_call: TRBJ1-2
cdr3_nt: TGTGCCAGCAGCCTCATGACAGGCGTAAATTCACCCCTCCACTTT; cdr3_aa: CASSLMTGVNSPLHF; d_call: NA; v_call: TRBV7-9; clone_size: few; j_call: TRBJ1-6
cdr3_nt: TGTGCCAGCAGAATCGGACTAGCGCGCACAGATACGCAGTATTTT; cdr3_aa: CASRIGLARTDTQYF; d_call: TRBD2; v_call: TRBV2; clone_size: NA; j_call: TRBJ2-3